One T cell receptor (beta chain) is described in this entry. The target antigen is unknown. The entry originates in a study of T cell responses to AZD1222 COVID-19 vaccine. Study-level points and caveats: Unmutated variant regions are reportedly the target of nearly half of TCRs that are spike-specific. Spike as a whole was targeted by vaccine-associated CD4 TCRs, dominant at 160-218 and 743-854. Samples come after the peak T cell response, not at day 14.

TCRdb's copy holds only in-frame clones and misses some; the assay was immunoSEQ multiplex PCR. This table has fewer than 200,000 clones, 85% to 95% appearing once. The sequence came from an adult in good health. The sequencing here drew on peripheral blood, taken on day 0 of AZD1222 vaccination.

CDR3 nucleotides: TGTGCCAGTAGTATAGGGGACAGGGGGCGTTACAATGAGCAGTTCTTC. Its protein product is CASSIGDRGRYNEQFF. This chain uses TRBV19 with TRBJ2-1, with 12 bases fitting TRBD1. CDR1 is LNHDA and CDR2 is SQIVND in the germline V gene (reference sequence). Trimming removed 1 base from V and 4 bases from J; junction bases left unmatched: 2. The CDR3 runs 16 residues.